This entry is about one T cell receptor beta chain. TCRdb's table, derived via immunoSEQ multiplex PCR, lists solely in-frame clones and lacks some. The repertoire holds more than 250,000 clones, with around 88% as singletons. These data belong to a study of blood T cell repertoires in COVID-19. In the study overall: T cells, B-cell-depleted T cells, or PBMCs provided the cDNA or gDNA that served as material.

Trimming took 4 bases from V and 7 from J; bases not matched to a gene: 5. The CDR3 sequence is 14 residues long. The germline V gene encodes CDR1 SGDLS and CDR2 YYNGEE. This clonotype was sampled from a middle-aged woman with acute COVID-19. The chain links TRBV9 to TRBJ1-6; 7 nucleotides match TRBD1. Sample: PBMCs or T cells enriched from blood (not recorded which). The CDR3: CASSQGQPNSPLHF. The CDR3 DNA is TGTGCCAGCAGCCAGGGACAGCCAAATTCACCCCTCCACTTT.